This T cell receptor (beta chain) was sequenced during a study of blood T cell repertoires in COVID-19. Overall study context: The study drew acute and convalescent COVID-19 samples from the United States, Italy and Spain. In each case, the material was cDNA or gDNA derived from T cells, B-cell-depleted T cells, or PBMCs.

Per the authors' pipeline: Quantification of nucleated cells was approximated via reference gene primer amplification. The protocol was immunoSEQ multiplex PCR, while the TCRdb copy is restricted to in-frame clones and leaves out a portion. V, J and clone size derive from that table, while D and trimming were established from the DNA sequence. The data hold 95,000 to 150,000 clones, with about four fifths observed a single time. Germline CDR1 LNHNV, CDR2 YYDKDF (reference sequence). The germline V and J ends were trimmed by 4 bases and 4 bases, with 12 bases remaining between them. This CDR3 comprises 14 residues.

The sequencing sample was made of peripheral blood. This rearrangement joins TRBV15 to TRBJ2-3; TRBD1 is a possible D gene (5 bases). The TCR was taken from a man aged 60-69 years with active or convalescent COVID-19. The CDR3 loop is CATSTGQKPDTQYF. CDR3 DNA sequence: TGTGCCACCAGCACAGGGCAGAAGCCAGATACGCAGTATTTT.